This section outlines one T cell receptor beta chain sequence together with its context. The study ran its PCR with 60 Vbeta and 13 Jbeta primers. The repertoire was sequenced with immunoSEQ multiplex PCR; TCRdb's copy has only in-frame clones and lacks some. The profile covers over 150,000 clones, with 80% to 85% appearing a single time and roughly 6% taken by the ten largest. Losses at the gene ends were 0 bases for V and 4 bases for J; bases not matched to a gene: 5. The length of the CDR3 is 16 residues. From germline, CDR1 is SGDLS and CDR2 YYNGEE. The data derive from a study of cytomegalovirus exposure and HLA in healthy donors. Study-level information: Assignment to the Caucasian-associated ancestry cluster applied to about 80% of the approximately 400 genotyped donors.

The rearrangement joins TRBV9 to TRBJ2-3; 10 bases align to TRBD1. Sequenced sample: PBMCs. This sequence was found in a woman aged 45-59 years in good health and CMV-seropositive. The CDR3 nucleotides read TGTGCCAGCAGCGTAGTAGGGGACAGGGGTTCAGATACGCAGTATTTT. Translated, it gives CASSVVGDRGSDTQYF. Full variable domain (remainder filled in from reference TRBV9 and TRBJ2-3): DSGVTQTPKHLITATGQRVTLRCSPRSGDLSVYWYQQSLDQGLQFLIQYYNGEERAKGNILERFSAQQFPDLHSELNLSSLELGDSALYFCASSVVGDRGSDTQYFGPGTRLTVL.